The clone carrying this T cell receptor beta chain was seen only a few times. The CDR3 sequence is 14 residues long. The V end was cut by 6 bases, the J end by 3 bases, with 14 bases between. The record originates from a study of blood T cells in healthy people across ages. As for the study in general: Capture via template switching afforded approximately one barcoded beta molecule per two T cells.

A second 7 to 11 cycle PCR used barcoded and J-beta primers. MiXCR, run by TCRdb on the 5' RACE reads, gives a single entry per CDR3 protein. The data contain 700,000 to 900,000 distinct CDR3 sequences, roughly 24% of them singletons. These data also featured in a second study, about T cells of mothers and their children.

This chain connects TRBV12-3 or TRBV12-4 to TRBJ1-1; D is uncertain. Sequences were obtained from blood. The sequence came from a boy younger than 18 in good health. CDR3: CASRRGRLDTEAFF. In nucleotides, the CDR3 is TGTGCCAGCAGACGAGGACGGCTAGACACTGAAGCTTTCTTT.